Listed below are T cell receptor beta chains from one sample, sequenced in a study of cytotoxic CD8 clonotypes in ibrutinib-treated CLL. TCRdb keeps only in-frame clones here, not all; method: immunoSEQ multiplex PCR. This table has approximately 130,000 clones, approximately 80% appearing once. Sequences were derived from PBMCs, sampled after 24 months of ibrutinib treatment. These receptors all stem from a human donor with chronic lymphocytic leukemia. The CDR3 runs from the conserved cysteine through the conserved F or W. A D gene is named only where the DNA matches it firmly. Not every row has a clone size; where given, it reads once, few, many or a size class.

abundance,d_gene,j_gene,v_gene,CDR3nt,CDR3aa
.,.,TRBJ1-2,TRBV7-2,TGTGCCAGCAGCTTAGAGGGCAGCGGCTATGGCTACACCTTC,CASSLEGSGYGYTF
.,TRBD1,TRBJ1-5,TRBV28,TGTGCCAGCAGGCACTACGACAGGGGTAGCAATCAGCCCCAGCATTTT,CASRHYDRGSNQPQHF
.,TRBD1,TRBJ1-2,TRBV18,TGTGCCAGCTCACCACTAATTGGACAGGGGGACTATGGCTACACCTTC,CASSPLIGQGDYGYTF
.,TRBD2,TRBJ2-5,TRBV11-2,TGTGCCAGCAGCTTAGGGGGGGGAGAGACCCAGTACTTC,CASSLGGGETQYF
few,.,TRBJ1-6,TRBV6-6,TGTGCCAGCAGTTACAGCTCCTATAATTCACCCCTCCACTTT,CASSYSSYNSPLHF
.,.,TRBJ2-7,TRBV13,TGTGCCAGCAGCGACCGACAGGTTCCCTCTTATGTGCAGTACTTC,CASSDRQVPSYVQYF
.,.,TRBJ1-3,TRBV10-3,TGTGCCATCAGAAGTCTGAGCGGAAACACCATATATTTT,CAIRSLSGNTIYF
.,TRBD1,TRBJ2-5,TRBV5-1,TGCGCCAGCAGCTCTGGACAGGGGGCGCAGGAGACCCAGTACTTC,CASSSGQGAQETQYF
.,.,TRBJ1-2,TRBV29-1,TGCAGCGTTGAATCGCGGGCAGAGCTTACCTATGGCTACACCTTC,CSVESRAELTYGYTF
.,.,TRBJ2-6,TRBV27,TGTGCCAGCAGTTTACACCGGGGCGGTGGGGCCAACGTCCTGACTTTC,CASSLHRGGGANVLTF
.,.,TRBJ1-1,TRBV11-2,TGTGCCAGCAGCCTGACGACTCTCAGGGGAATCGCTGAAGCTTTCTTT,CASSLTTLRGIAEAFF
.,.,TRBJ2-3,TRBV29-1,TGCAGCGTTGGGGGCAGCACAGATACGCAGTATTTT,CSVGGSTDTQYF
.,.,TRBJ1-1,TRBV7-2,TGTGCCAGCAGCTTAGGGGGCGGGACTGAAGCTTTCTTT,CASSLGGGTEAFF
.,TRBD1,TRBJ2-2,TRBV28,TGTGCCAGCAGACACCAGGGGGCGAACACCGGGGAGCTGTTTTTT,CASRHQGANTGELFF
.,.,TRBJ1-5,TRBV6-4,TGTGCCAGCAGTGTCGAGGAAAATCAGCCCCAGCATTTT,CASSVEENQPQHF
.,.,TRBJ2-2,TRBV4-3,TGCGCCAGCAGCCAAGAATATGGCCTCGCGGATAACACCGGGGAGCTGTTTTTT,CASSQEYGLADNTGELFF
once,TRBD1,TRBJ1-2,TRBV29-1,TGCAGCGTTGAAGGCCCAGGGGGCAGATATGGCTACACCTTC,CSVEGPGGRYGYTF
.,TRBD1,TRBJ1-1,TRBV6-1,TGTGCCAGCAGTGGGTACAGGGGGCGGACTGAAGCTTTCTTT,CASSGYRGRTEAFF
once,.,TRBJ1-4,TRBV19,TGTGCCAGTAGTGCCCAGGGGTGGACTAATGAAAAACTGTTTTTT,CASSAQGWTNEKLFF
.,.,TRBJ1-6,TRBV7-2,TGTGCCAGCACCTCGGCGCAGGGCTATAATTCACCCCTCCACTTT,CASTSAQGYNSPLHF
few,TRBD1,TRBJ1-2,TRBV27,TGTGCCAGCAGACCAAGGGGGCGGGACTATGGCTACACCTTC,CASRPRGRDYGYTF
.,.,TRBJ1-1,TRBV6-5,TGTGCCAGCAGTGGCCACAGGACGGGGACTGAAGCTTTCTTT,CASSGHRTGTEAFF
.,.,TRBJ1-2,TRBV10-2,TGCGCCAGCACCTCCCTCGGCCGGGGGGGAAATAACTATGGCTACACCTTC,CASTSLGRGGNNYGYTF
.,.,TRBJ1-3,TRBV19,TGTGCCAGTAGTATGTCAGCCGGAAACACCATATATTTT,CASSMSAGNTIYF
.,TRBD2,TRBJ2-1,TRBV7-2,TGTGCCAGCAGCTCCCGACTAGCGGGGGGGCCTGGGAATGAGCAGTTCTTC,CASSSRLAGGPGNEQFF
once,TRBD1,TRBJ1-5,TRBV19,TGTGCCAGTAGACGTGACAGGGACCGATATCAGCCCCAGCATTTT,CASRRDRDRYQPQHF
.,.,TRBJ1-5,TRBV19,TGTGCCAGTAGGAGCTTTGGGGTAAGCAATCAGCCCCAGCATTTT,CASRSFGVSNQPQHF
.,.,TRBJ2-7,TRBV18,TGTGCCAGCTCACCCGGGACGGACTCCTACGAGCAGTACTTC,CASSPGTDSYEQYF
.,TRBD1,TRBJ1-2,TRBV27,TGTGCCAGCAGTTTAAGGACAGGGGGCCTCGGCTATGGCTACACCTTC,CASSLRTGGLGYGYTF
once,.,TRBJ2-3,TRBV10-3,TGTGCCATCAGTGACCCCATCACAGATACGCAGTATTTT,CAISDPITDTQYF
.,.,TRBJ2-5,TRBV21-1,TGTGCCAGCAGCAGACCTTTCCCGGGGAGATGGCAGACCCAGTACTTC,CASSRPFPGRWQTQYF
.,.,TRBJ1-2,TRBV5-5,TGTGCCAGCAGCTTGGCCGACAGTCTACTCAACTATGGCTACACCTTC,CASSLADSLLNYGYTF
once,TRBD1,TRBJ2-5,TRBV18,TGTGCCAGCCGGGCGACAGGGGAGAAGGAGACCCAGTACTTC,CASRATGEKETQYF
.,TRBD1,TRBJ2-5,TRBV11-2,TGTGCCAGCAGCGAGGGGACAGTAGAGACCCAGTACTTC,CASSEGTVETQYF
once,.,TRBJ2-3,TRBV6-5,TGTGCCAGCAGACCCCAGGGAAAAACAGATACGCAGTATTTT,CASRPQGKTDTQYF